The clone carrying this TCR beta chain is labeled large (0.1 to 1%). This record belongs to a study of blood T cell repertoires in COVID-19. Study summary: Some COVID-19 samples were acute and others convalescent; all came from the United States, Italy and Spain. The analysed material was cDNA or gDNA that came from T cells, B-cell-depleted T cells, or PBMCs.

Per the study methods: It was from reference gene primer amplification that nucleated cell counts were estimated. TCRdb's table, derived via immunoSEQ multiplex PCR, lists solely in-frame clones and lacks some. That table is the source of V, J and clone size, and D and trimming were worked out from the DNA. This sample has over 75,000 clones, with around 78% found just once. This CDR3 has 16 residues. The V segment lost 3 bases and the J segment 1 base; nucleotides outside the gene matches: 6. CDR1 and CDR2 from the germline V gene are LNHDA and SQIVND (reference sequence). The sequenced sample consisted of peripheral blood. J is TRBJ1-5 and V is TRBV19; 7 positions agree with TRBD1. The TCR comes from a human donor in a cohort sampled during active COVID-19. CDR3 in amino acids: CASSISETGSNQPQHF. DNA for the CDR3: TGTGCCAGTAGTATTTCAGAGACAGGGAGCAATCAGCCCCAGCATTTT. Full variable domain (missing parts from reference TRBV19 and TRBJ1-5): DGGITQSPKYLFRKEGQNVTLSCEQNLNHDAMYWYRQDPGQGLRLIYYSQIVNDFQKGDIAEGYSVSREKKESFPLTVTSAQKNPTAFYLCASSISETGSNQPQHFGDGTRLSIL.